This record covers a single T cell receptor (beta chain). Antigen: not known. The PCR made use of 60 Vbeta and 13 Jbeta primers. Produced via immunoSEQ multiplex PCR; TCRdb's table is partial and in-frame only. Its table records about 72,000 clones. The data originate from a study of cytomegalovirus exposure and HLA in healthy donors. The V end lost 0 bases, the J end lost 6 bases, and 6 bases lay between the germline ends. Germline V gene data show CDR1 as SGHDT and CDR2 as YYEEEE. CDR3 length: 13 residues. Regarding the study as a whole: A likely sequencing artifact accounted for one observed cluster of highly shared sequence variants. Among donors in an Asian-associated ancestry cluster, a later analysis reportedly found fewer N-insertions than the approximately 700-donor mean. V- and J-gene trimming in TCR beta was tied to a missense DCLRE1C variant by an analysis performed later.

This receptor was taken from a man aged 50-60 years in good health and CMV-seropositive. Material: PBMCs. The chain employs TRBV5-6 and TRBJ2-2; D is unresolved. In nucleotides, the CDR3 is TGTGCCAGCAGCTTGGCCATGTCCGGGGAGCTGTTTTTT. Translated, it gives CASSLAMSGELFF.